These 28 T cell receptor beta chains came from one sample sequenced in a study of graft-versus-host responses after intestinal transplantation. The antigens for these receptors are not known. Generated by immunoSEQ multiplex PCR, the TCRdb table keeps only in-frame clones and is missing some. The sample has tens of thousands of clones; 85% to 95% are singletons. The specimen was unstimulated CD4+ T cells sorted from spleen or lymph node cells, collected before transplant. These receptors were obtained from a human donor who was the organ donor for an intestinal transplant.

The V gene is TRBV6-5, the J gene TRBJ2-7; no firm D call. The CDR3 has 13 amino acids. Trimming took 6 bases from V and 2 from J, leaving 11 bases between them. Germline V gives CDR1 MNHEY, CDR2 SVGAGI. The CDR3 DNA is TGTGCCAGCAGCCAGGCATCGACCTACGAGCAGTACTTC. Protein sequence: CASSQASTYEQYF.

The rearrangement joins TRBV2 to TRBJ1-2; D uncertain. CDR1 is SNHLY and CDR2 is FYNNEI in the germline V gene. The CDR3 has 12 residues. V lost 8 bases, J lost 3 bases, and 10 bases lay in between. The CDR3 DNA is TGTGCCAGCTCCGAGACGGACTATGGCTACACCTTC. This encodes CASSETDYGYTF. The entire variable domain, with the rest obtained from reference TRBV2 and TRBJ1-2, is as follows: EPEVTQTPSHQVTQMGQEVILRCVPISNHLYFYWYRQILGQKVEFLVSFYNNEISEKSEIFDDQFSVERPDGSNFTLKIRSTKLEDSAMYFCASSETDYGYTFGSGTRLTVV.

The genes are TRBV28 and TRBJ1-6, with D perhaps TRBD1 (5 bases). This CDR3 is 15 amino acids long. The V gene lost 5 bases and the J gene lost 7 bases, with 15 bases spanning the gap. The V gene's germline CDR1 is MDHEN and CDR2 SYDVKM. The CDR3 sequence: CASSPRGGRNSPLHF. The CDR3 nucleotides read TGTGCCAGCAGTCCTCGGGGGGGACGGAATTCACCCCTCCACTTT. Together with reference TRBV28 and TRBJ1-6, the CDR3 gives the full variable domain: DVKVTQSSRYLVKRTGEKVFLECVQDMDHENMFWYRQDPGLGLRLIYFSYDVKMKEKGDIPEGYSVSREKKERFSLILESASTNQTSMYLCASSPRGGRNSPLHFGNGTRLTVT.

This chain's CDR3 is CASSPPSSYNEQFF. The CDR3 nucleotides are TGTGCCAGCTCACCTCCGAGCTCCTACAATGAGCAGTTCTTC. V is TRBV18 and J is TRBJ2-1; D gene ambiguous. CDR3 length: 14 residues. Germline V gene data show CDR1 as KGHSH and CDR2 as LQKENI. Trimming cost V 3 bases and J 0 bases, with 6 bases left between them.

In this sample, this clone turned up once. This chain links TRBV6-5 with TRBJ2-7; possibly TRBD1 for D (5 bases). The CDR3 loop spans 13 amino acids. V lost 6 bases to trimming and J lost 3 bases, with 12 bases between them. Per the germline V gene, CDR1 is MNHEY and CDR2 is SVGAGI. CDR3 protein: CASRTGQDYEQYF. The CDR3 DNA reads as TGTGCCAGCAGGACCGGACAAGACTACGAGCAGTACTTC.

The chain is built from TRBV6-5 and TRBJ1-5; D perhaps matches TRBD1 (5 bases). V was cut by 6 bases and J by 2 bases, with 5 bases left in between. The germline gives CDR1 MNHEY, CDR2 SVGAGI. The CDR3 runs 12 residues. The CDR3 here is CASRQGNQPQHF. The CDR3 bases are TGTGCCAGCAGACAGGGCAATCAGCCCCAGCATTTT.

V is TRBV19 and J is TRBJ2-2; 10 bases are a match to TRBD2. V shed 1 base and J 2 bases; nucleotides not matched to a gene: 1. The V gene's germline CDR1 is LNHDA and CDR2 SQIVND (reference sequence). The CDR3 consists of 16 residues. CDR3 loop: CASSIASGGNTGELFF. In DNA, the CDR3 is TGTGCCAGTAGTATAGCTAGCGGGGGAAACACCGGGGAGCTGTTTTTT.

The chain has TRBV5-1 and TRBJ2-1; D is undetermined. The CDR3 covers 13 residues. Germline V gives CDR1 SGHRS, CDR2 YFSETQ. Trimming cost V 1 base and J 4 bases, with 6 bases left between them. As DNA, the CDR3 is TGCGCCAGCAGCTTGTGGCGGTACAATGAGCAGTTCTTC. It yields the protein CASSLWRYNEQFF.

The chain carries TRBV10-2 and TRBJ1-3; D remains ambiguous. The CDR3 covers 13 residues. Germline lookup yields CDR1 WSHSY and CDR2 SAAADI. Trimming removed 8 bases at V and 2 bases at J, with 10 bases between. CDR3 protein: CASLARTGNTIYF. The CDR3 nucleotides read TGCGCCAGCCTTGCGAGAACTGGAAACACCATATATTTT.

The rearrangement uses TRBV23-1 and TRBJ1-4; 8 bases map to TRBD1. TRBV23-1 is placed among ORFs of uncertain function. The V gene end was trimmed by 11 bases and the J gene end by 0 bases; junction bases not matched to a gene: 5. The CDR3 loop spans 14 amino acids. Here the CDR3 DNA reads TGCGCCGGCGAGGGACAGGCAACTAATGAAAAACTGTTTTTT. Residues: CAGEGQATNEKLFF.

The chain combines TRBV28 with TRBJ1-1; TRBD1 agrees at 7 bases. The CDR3 covers 14 residues. Looked up from germline, CDR1 is MDHEN and CDR2 is SYDVKM. V lost 5 bases to trimming and J lost 6 bases; unmatched junction nucleotides: 9. CDR3 in amino acids: CASSGTGVRAEAFF. In DNA, the CDR3 is TGTGCCAGCAGTGGAACAGGGGTCCGGGCTGAAGCTTTCTTT. Combining the CDR3 with reference TRBV28 and TRBJ1-1 gives the whole variable domain DVKVTQSSRYLVKRTGEKVFLECVQDMDHENMFWYRQDPGLGLRLIYFSYDVKMKEKGDIPEGYSVSREKKERFSLILESASTNQTSMYLCASSGTGVRAEAFFGQGTRLTVV.

Details on this clone: An end of the junction does not agree with germline; a read error may underlie this. The rearrangement links TRBV6-6 to TRBJ2-1; 8 bases align to TRBD2. CDR3 length equals 15 residues. CDR1 is MNHNY and CDR2 is SVGAGI in the germline V gene (reference sequence). The chain's CDR3 is CACSYSGGGSNEQFF. The DNA for the CDR3 is TGTGCCTGCAGTTACTCCGGGGGGGGCAGTAATGAGCAGTTCTTC.

About this clone itself: Other DNA sequences in this sample translate to the same CDR3. The chain is built from TRBV9 and TRBJ1-6; 7 bases agree with TRBD1. CDR3 length: 13 residues. Germline V lookup: CDR1 SGDLS, CDR2 YYNGEE. After removal of 3 bases from V and 6 bases from J, the junction contained 0 bases not matched to a gene. As DNA, the CDR3 is TGTGCCAGCAGCGGACAGGGTAATTCACCCCTCCACTTT. It yields the protein CASSGQGNSPLHF.

This clone came up once. This rearrangement joins TRBV15 to TRBJ2-3, with D unresolved. V was cut by 3 bases and J by 4 bases, with 17 bases left in between. The germline V gene has CDR1 LNHNV and CDR2 YYDKDF (reference sequence). The CDR3 spans 16 residues. As DNA, the CDR3 is TGTGCCACCAGCAGCTTCGGGTCGCGAGTCGCAGATACGCAGTATTTT. Protein: CATSSFGSRVADTQYF.

This chain joins TRBV11-2 and TRBJ1-2; the D is unclear. Germline CDR1 and CDR2: SGHAT and FQNNGV. The V end lost 3 bases, the J end lost 3 bases, and 11 bases lay between the germline ends. This CDR3 is 14 amino acids long. CDR3 DNA: TGTGCCAGCAGCTTGACGTCAGGTGACTATGGCTACACCTTC. Its protein is CASSLTSGDYGYTF. The full variable domain, its missing parts supplied by reference TRBV11-2 and TRBJ1-2, is EAGVAQSPRYKIIEKRQSVAFWCNPISGHATLYWYQQILGQGPKLLIQFQNNGVVDDSQLPKDRFSAERLKGVDSTLKIQPAKLEDSAVYLCASSLTSGDYGYTFGSGTRLTVV.

The chain employs TRBV19 and TRBJ2-2, with 7 bases identical to TRBD1. Germline V gives CDR1 LNHDA, CDR2 SQIVND (reference sequence). The CDR3 length is 15 residues. After removal of 6 bases from V and 0 bases from J, the junction contained 4 bases not matched to a gene. CDR3 sequence: CASRPGTANTGELFF. CDR3 DNA: TGTGCCAGTAGACCCGGGACAGCGAACACCGGGGAGCTGTTTTTT.

The gene calls are TRBV5-1 and TRBJ2-3; D might be TRBD2 (6 bases). CDR3 size: 16 residues. The V and J ends lost 4 bases and 6 bases respectively, with 21 bases between them. CDR1 is SGHRS and CDR2 is YFSETQ in the germline V gene. CDR3 in DNA: TGCGCCAGCAGCGGGTACAGTCCGGGGGTAATGGATACGCAGTATTTT. Protein sequence: CASSGYSPGVMDTQYF.

V and J are TRBV9 and TRBJ2-7, with D perhaps TRBD2 (5 bases). The CDR3 extends over 14 amino acids. Trimming shortened V by 4 bases and J by 0 bases, and 11 bases separated the two germline ends. Germline assignment: CDR1 SGDLS and CDR2 YYNGEE. The CDR3 sequence: CASSLNGNSYEQYF. In DNA, the CDR3 is TGTGCCAGCAGCCTGAACGGGAACTCCTACGAGCAGTACTTC.

The chain recombines TRBV6-1 with TRBJ2-4; D is undetermined. The germline gives CDR1 MNHNS, CDR2 SASEGT. The CDR3 is made up of 15 amino acids. V gave up 4 bases and J gave up 0 bases, with 10 bases separating them. The CDR3 DNA sequence: TGTGCCAGCAGTGGAATGGTCCTAGCCAAAAACATTCAGTACTTC. Amino acid sequence: CASSGMVLAKNIQYF.

The CDR3, as DNA: TGTGCCAGTAGTACGACACTAGCCAAAAACATTCAGTACTTC. This codes for CASSTTLAKNIQYF. The chain couples TRBV19 to TRBJ2-4; D gene unclear. The CDR3 runs 14 residues. V was pared by 4 bases and J by 0 bases, with 7 bases between. Germline V gene data show CDR1 as LNHDA and CDR2 as SQIVND (reference sequence).

The chain combines TRBV5-4 with TRBJ1-5; D not resolved. Trimming removed 3 bases from V and 0 bases from J, with 7 bases in between. The germline V gene has CDR1 SGHNT and CDR2 YYREEE (reference sequence). The CDR3 is 14 residues long. Written as DNA, the CDR3 is TGTGCCAGCAGCTCCCAGGATAGCAATCAGCCCCAGCATTTT. Its translation: CASSSQDSNQPQHF.

The chain links TRBV7-9 to TRBJ2-3; 11 bases match TRBD2. CDR3 size: 16 residues. The V gene end was trimmed by 3 bases and the J gene end by 0 bases; junction bases not matched to a gene: 2. Per germline, CDR1 SEHNR and CDR2 FQNEAQ (reference sequence). Here the CDR3 reads CASSFSGGGSTDTQYF. The CDR3 DNA sequence: TGTGCCAGCAGCTTTAGCGGGGGGGGAAGCACAGATACGCAGTATTTT.

This chain uses TRBV7-2 with TRBJ1-5; D unresolved. Per the germline V gene, CDR1 is SGHTA and CDR2 is FQGNSA. Trimming removed 3 bases at V and 7 bases at J, with 10 bases between. This CDR3 region has 13 residues. Here the CDR3 DNA reads TGTGCCAGCAGCTTGACCATTGAACAGCCCCAGCATTTT. Translated: CASSLTIEQPQHF. The full variable domain, its missing parts supplied by reference TRBV7-2 and TRBJ1-5, is GAGVSQSPSNKVTEKGKDVELRCDPISGHTALYWYRQSLGQGLEFLIYFQGNSAPDKSGLPSDRFSAERTGGSVSTLTIQRTQQEDSAVYLCASSLTIEQPQHFGDGTRLSIL.

V usage is TRBV27 and J usage is TRBJ1-6, with a tentative D call TRBD1 (5 bases). Germline V gene data show CDR1 as MNHEY and CDR2 as SMNVEV (reference sequence). The CDR3 has 14 residues. With 4 bases removed from V and 6 bases from J, the gap between germline ends came to 10 bases. CDR3 protein: CASSWGRPNSPLHF. The CDR3, as DNA: TGTGCCAGCAGTTGGGGCAGGCCTAATTCACCCCTCCACTTT.

J is TRBJ2-3 and V is TRBV2; 9 bases are shared with TRBD1. The CDR3 runs to 15 residues. V gave up 5 bases and J gave up 0 bases; unmatched junction bases: 3. Germline-derived CDR1 and CDR2 are SNHLY and FYNNEI. CDR3 sequence (DNA): TGTGCCAGCAGTTCCGGGACAGGGAGCACAGATACGCAGTATTTT. Residues: CASSSGTGSTDTQYF.

The sample holds a few counts of this clone. V and J are TRBV5-1 and TRBJ2-4, with 8 bases aligning to TRBD2. The V gene end was trimmed by 4 bases and the J gene end by 11 bases; junction bases not matched to a gene: 11. This CDR3 has 14 residues. Looked up from germline, CDR1 is SGHRS and CDR2 is YFSETQ. CDR3 nucleotide sequence: TGCGCCAGCAGCCCGGGCGGGACTAGGAGTTTTCAGTACTTC. Protein product: CASSPGGTRSFQYF.

The V gene is TRBV2, the J gene TRBJ2-3; 9 positions agree with TRBD1. Germline CDR1 SNHLY, CDR2 FYNNEI. Trimming took 6 bases from V and 2 from J; bases not matched to a gene: 6. This CDR3 is built from 15 residues. DNA of the CDR3: TGTGCCAGCAGGCAACAGGGGGCGTTCACAGATACGCAGTATTTT. This sequence encodes CASRQQGAFTDTQYF.

This clone was observed a single time. The genes are TRBV2 and TRBJ2-5, with D possibly being TRBD2 (5 bases). CDR1 and CDR2 from the germline V gene are SNHLY and FYNNEI. V dropped 3 bases and J dropped 5 bases, with 10 bases sitting between them. The CDR3 spans 13 residues. The CDR3 sequence is CASSDGVWETQYF. The CDR3 nucleotides read TGTGCCAGCAGTGACGGGGTCTGGGAGACCCAGTACTTC. Full variable domain (missing parts from reference TRBV2 and TRBJ2-5): EPEVTQTPSHQVTQMGQEVILRCVPISNHLYFYWYRQILGQKVEFLVSFYNNEISEKSEIFDDQFSVERPDGSNFTLKIRSTKLEDSAMYFCASSDGVWETQYFGPGTRLLVL.